These 8 T cell receptor beta chains originate from one sample sequenced in a study of blood T cell repertoires in COVID-19. Sequencing used immunoSEQ multiplex PCR; TCRdb keeps in-frame clones, though not all of them. The table lists fewer than 250,000 clones, approximately 80% of them singletons. The sequenced material came from peripheral blood. The receptors here all came from a woman over 75 with acute or convalescent COVID-19.

This chain links TRBV7-3 with TRBJ2-7; 7 bases map to TRBD2. The CDR3 spans 15 residues. Germline CDR1 SGHTA, CDR2 FQGTGA. After removal of 2 bases from V and 3 bases from J, the junction contained 7 bases not matched to a gene. The CDR3 coding sequence is TGTGCCAGCAGCTTAGGCCCCCCGGGAGGCTACGAGCAGTACTTC. Its protein product is CASSLGPPGGYEQYF.

Here the CDR3 reads CASKGGGNTGELFF. The CDR3 DNA reads TGTGCCAGCAAAGGGGGTGGGAACACCGGGGAGCTGTTTTTT. The chain couples TRBV6-5 to TRBJ2-2; possibly TRBD1 for D (6 bases). This CDR3 region has 14 residues. V lost 7 bases, J lost 1 base, and 10 bases lay in between. Germline lookup yields CDR1 MNHEY and CDR2 SVGAGI.

The rearrangement uses TRBV7-9 and TRBJ1-2; D gene ambiguous. Germline assignment: CDR1 SEHNR and CDR2 FQNEAQ (reference sequence). Trimming removed 3 bases at V and 8 bases at J, with 19 bases between. The CDR3 has 15 amino acids. The CDR3 reads CASSFSPGLLYGYTF. As DNA, the CDR3 is TGTGCCAGCAGCTTTTCTCCCGGTCTACTGTACGGCTACACCTTC. Looking up the rest from reference TRBV7-9 and TRBJ1-2 gives the full variable domain: DTGVSQNPRHKITKRGQNVTFRCDPISEHNRLYWYRQTLGQGPEFLTYFQNEAQLEKSRLLSDRFSAERPKGSFSTLEIQRTEQGDSAMYLCASSFSPGLLYGYTFGSGTRLTVV.

This sequence joins TRBV7-3 and TRBJ2-1; 7 nucleotides agree with TRBD2. CDR3 length: 16 residues. Unmatched junction bases numbered 11, after V lost 1 base and J lost 8 bases. CDR1 and CDR2 from the germline V gene are SGHTA and FQGTGA. This chain's CDR3 is CASSLMGGSVRDEQFF. The DNA for the CDR3 is TGTGCCAGCAGCTTAATGGGCGGGAGTGTCCGCGATGAGCAGTTCTTC.

This chain joins TRBV11-2 and TRBJ2-7; 7 bases line up with TRBD1. The germline gives CDR1 SGHAT, CDR2 FQNNGV. V dropped 5 bases and J dropped 3; count of bases not matched to a gene: 7. The CDR3 runs 14 residues. CDR3 protein: CASSPSTGNYEQYF. CDR3 bases: TGTGCCAGCAGCCCTTCGACAGGGAACTACGAGCAGTACTTC.

With regard to this clone: Other DNA sequences in this sample translate to the same CDR3. The V and J genes are TRBV2 and TRBJ1-2; a possible D gene is TRBD1 (5 bases). This CDR3 spans 13 amino acids. Trimming took off 6 bases at V and 0 bases at J, with 8 bases between the two ends. Germline values: CDR1 SNHLY, CDR2 FYNNEI. CDR3: CASRGQANYGYTF. The CDR3 DNA follows: TGTGCCAGCAGAGGACAAGCTAACTATGGCTACACCTTC.

The V gene is TRBV6-6, the J gene TRBJ1-5; 7 bases align to TRBD1. The CDR3 sequence is 16 residues long. V lost 5 bases, J lost 1 base, and 8 bases stayed unmatched. Germline V CDR1 and CDR2: MNHNY, SVGAGI (reference sequence). CDR3 loop: CASSRQGLMSNQPQHF. CDR3 DNA sequence: TGTGCCAGCAGTAGACAGGGACTGATGAGCAATCAGCCCCAGCATTTT.

The rearrangement links TRBV6-2 or TRBV6-3 to TRBJ2-7; a possible D gene is TRBD2 (6 bases). Trimming took off 2 bases at V and 5 bases at J, with 10 bases between the two ends. The CDR3 loop spans 13 amino acids. The germline V gene encodes CDR1 MNHEY and CDR2 SVGEGT. CDR3 sequence reads: CASSYGGSNEQYF. CDR3 in DNA: TGTGCCAGCAGTTACGGAGGGTCAAACGAGCAGTACTTC.